This TCR beta chain was recovered during a study of blood T cell repertoires in COVID-19. Overall study context: T cells, B-cell-depleted T cells, or PBMCs provided the cDNA or gDNA that served as material.

In Cohort 3, a recovered donor had either two negative PCRs, clearance, or symptom resolution. Method: immunoSEQ multiplex PCR; TCRdb's copy keeps in-frame clones and lacks some. The table lists some 300,000 clones, approximately 85% of them singletons. V lost 4 bases and J lost 4; bases outside the gene matches: 5. CDR1 SQVTM and CDR2 ANQGSEA come from the germline V gene. The CDR3 extends over 13 amino acids. The chain has TRBV29-1 and TRBJ1-2; TRBD1 matches 8 bases. What was sequenced was PBMCs or T cells enriched from blood (not recorded which). The receptor's source is a woman aged 25 to 39 who had recovered from COVID-19. In DNA, the CDR3 is TGCAGCGTTGCGGGACAGGCATTCTATGGCTACACCTTC. Amino acid sequence: CSVAGQAFYGYTF.